Below, one T cell receptor beta chain is given with its context. The PCR used 60 Vbeta and 13 Jbeta primers. Repertoires were generated with immunoSEQ multiplex PCR, while TCRdb's copy carries only in-frame clones and drops some. The repertoire holds 200,000 to 250,000 clones, with around four fifths as singletons. The sample originates from a study of cytomegalovirus exposure and HLA in healthy donors. Background on the study: Around 200 million T cells yielded roughly 120 million unique TCR beta sequences, as an earlier analysis found. Drawn from HLA-typed donors, tens of millions of unique TCRs were held in an early data release.

The trim removed 4 bases at V and 4 bases at J, leaving 9 bases unmatched. Germline-derived CDR1 and CDR2 are SGHAT and FQDESV (reference sequence). This CDR3 region has 18 residues. Sample: PBMCs. This TCR came from a male donor in good health and CMV-seronegative. This sequence joins TRBV11-1 and TRBJ2-5; TRBD2 agrees at 16 bases. CDR3 in DNA: TGTGCCAGCAGCTCGAGGGGACTAGCGGGAGGGTTCGGAGAGACCCAGTACTTC. This encodes CASSSRGLAGGFGETQYF.